These 18 T cell receptor beta chains share one sample of origin, sequenced in a study of early T cells in non-severe SARS-CoV-2 infection. TCRdb recomputed calls from the 5' RACE reads with MiXCR, one row per CDR3 protein. The sample lists around 40,000 distinct CDR3 sequences; about 6.3% were seen once. Material for sequencing was whole blood. The receptors stem from an adult who was a healthcare worker with PCR-confirmed SARS-CoV-2 infection or an uninfected control (not recorded which).

The sample holds many counts of this clonotype. The rearrangement links TRBV2 to TRBJ1-5; D unresolved. The germline V gene encodes CDR1 SNHLY and CDR2 FYNNEI. Trimming cost V 3 bases and J 3 bases, with 6 bases left between them. This CDR3 contains 13 residues. For the CDR3, the DNA is TGTGCCAGCAGTGACAAAAACAATCAGCCCCAGCATTTT. Residues: CASSDKNNQPQHF.

This chain links TRBV20-1 with TRBJ1-5, with D maybe TRBD1 (5 bases). The CDR3 is 13 residues long. The germline gives CDR1 DFQATT, CDR2 SNEGSKA (reference sequence). Trimming pared 3 bases from V and 3 bases from J, leaving 9 bases between. CDR3 region: CSARGVNNQPQHF. The CDR3 DNA reads TGCAGTGCTAGGGGGGTTAACAATCAGCCCCAGCATTTT.

This clonotype was observed at least ten times. The rearrangement links TRBV7-2 to TRBJ1-1; 9 bases line up with TRBD1. The germline V gene has CDR1 SGHTA and CDR2 FQGNSA. The CDR3 is made up of 15 amino acids. Trimming at V came to 6 bases and at J to 5 bases, leaving 10 bases not matched to a gene. CDR3 in DNA: TGTGCCAGCAGTTTGAATTCGGGACAGGGAACTGAAGCTTTCTTT. Translated, it gives CASSLNSGQGTEAFF.

The chain combines TRBV29-1 with TRBJ2-5; perhaps TRBD2 as D (6 bases). Germline V gene sequence: CDR1 SQVTM, CDR2 ANQGSEA. V dropped 8 bases and J dropped 3 bases, with 16 bases sitting between them. There are 13 residues in the CDR3. The CDR3 reads CSWSGLSEETQYF. CDR3 nucleotides: TGCAGCTGGTCGGGACTCTCCGAAGAGACCCAGTACTTC.

This clonotype was picked up many times. V gene TRBV7-3 combines with J gene TRBJ1-5; D ambiguous. Trimming left V 3 bases short and J 4 bases short, with 7 bases between. Germline V gives CDR1 SGHTA, CDR2 FQGTGA. The CDR3 spans 13 residues. The CDR3 is CASSLNPNQPQHF. DNA for the CDR3: TGTGCCAGCAGCTTGAACCCGAATCAGCCCCAGCATTTT.

This clonotype was seen repeatedly, ten times or more. The chain employs TRBV5-1 and TRBJ1-5, with D uncertain. This CDR3 comprises 13 residues. The germline V gene has CDR1 SGHRS and CDR2 YFSETQ. Deletions cut 0 bases from V and 4 bases from J, with 5 bases between. Here the CDR3 reads CASSLGVNQPQHF. The CDR3 DNA sequence: TGCGCCAGCAGCTTGGGGGTTAATCAGCCCCAGCATTTT.

This clonotype was picked up many times. The rearrangement links TRBV3-1 to TRBJ2-1; D remains ambiguous. CDR1 LGHDT and CDR2 YNNKEL come from the germline V gene (reference sequence). The CDR3 is 12 amino acids. Trimming shortened V by 4 bases and J by 8 bases, and 9 bases separated the two germline ends. CDR3 sequence (DNA): TGTGCCAGCAGCCCGCGCACCCATGAGCAGTTCTTC. Amino acid sequence: CASSPRTHEQFF.

This clonotype was counted ten times or more. The rearrangement links TRBV20-1 to TRBJ2-2; no clear D gene. V lost 0 bases and J 8 bases, leaving 16 bases between the germline ends. Germline V gene data show CDR1 as DFQATT and CDR2 as SNEGSKA (reference sequence). This CDR3 contains 15 residues. CDR3 region: CSARDPSGSQGELFF. Written as DNA, the CDR3 is TGCAGTGCTAGAGATCCTTCAGGCTCTCAAGGGGAGCTGTTTTTT.

This clonotype was found a few times. The chain has TRBV20-1 and TRBJ1-6; D perhaps matches TRBD1 (5 bases). CDR1 and CDR2 from the germline V gene are DFQATT and SNEGSKA (reference sequence). V was clipped by 0 bases and J by 0 bases, with 15 bases between them. CDR3 length equals 18 residues. CDR3: CSARDGQGFVSYNSPLHF. The CDR3 DNA reads as TGCAGTGCTAGAGATGGCCAGGGCTTTGTCTCCTATAATTCACCCCTCCACTTT.

The CDR3 loop is CASSPQGEQPQHF. CDR3 DNA: TGCGCCAGCAGCCCGCAGGGGGAGCAGCCCCAGCATTTT. The chain is built from TRBV5-1 and TRBJ1-5; 7 nucleotides line up with TRBD1. The trim removed 4 bases at V and 7 bases at J, leaving 5 bases unmatched. CDR1 is SGHRS, CDR2 YFSETQ, per germline. The CDR3 is 13 residues long.

This clonotype was found many times. The V and J genes are TRBV6-2 or TRBV6-3 and TRBJ1-5; 8 positions agree with TRBD1. Germline values: CDR1 MNHEY, CDR2 SVGEGT. V was clipped by 8 bases and J by 3 bases; unmatched bases: 6. There are 14 residues in the CDR3. The chain's CDR3 is CASEPGGPNQPQHF. In DNA form, the CDR3 reads TGTGCCAGCGAACCAGGGGGCCCCAATCAGCCCCAGCATTTT.

Many counts were recorded for this clonotype. The rearrangement links TRBV20-1 to TRBJ2-7; TRBD2 agrees at 9 bases. CDR3 length: 16 residues. V lost 4 bases, J lost 2 bases, and 12 bases stayed unmatched. Germline lookup yields CDR1 DFQATT and CDR2 SNEGSKA (reference sequence). CDR3 DNA: TGCAGTGCTATCGCCTTTCTAGCGGGAAATACCTACGAGCAGTACTTC. This codes for CSAIAFLAGNTYEQYF.

Only a few counts were recorded for this clonotype. This CDR3 is CASSAPPLKHARSCEQYF. The CDR3 nucleotides are TGCGCCAGCAGTGCCCCACCCCTGAAACACGCAAGATCTTGCGAGCAGTACTTC. The chain combines TRBV10-1 with TRBJ2-7, with no clear D. The CDR3 is 18 amino acids. V shed 4 bases and J shed 6 bases, with 28 bases lying between them. Looked up from germline, CDR1 is WNHNN and CDR2 is SYGVQD (reference sequence).

This clonotype was recorded at least ten times. The J gene is TRBJ2-4, the V gene TRBV6-6; 7 nucleotides line up with TRBD1. The CDR3 length is 12 residues. V dropped 6 bases and J dropped 10; count of bases not matched to a gene: 6. Germline V gene sequence: CDR1 MNHNY, CDR2 SVGAGI (reference sequence). CDR3 residues: CASSTTGEIQYF. CDR3 nucleotides: TGTGCCAGCAGCACCACAGGGGAGATTCAGTACTTC.

This clonotype was seen more than once but under ten times. This sequence joins TRBV5-1 and TRBJ1-5; 7 bases are shared with TRBD1. Trimming at V came to 0 bases and at J to 9 bases, leaving 3 bases not matched to a gene. Germline V lookup: CDR1 SGHRS, CDR2 YFSETQ. This CDR3 has 13 residues. The CDR3 here is CASSLGQGAPQHF. The CDR3 nucleotides read TGCGCCAGCAGCTTGGGACAGGGCGCGCCCCAGCATTTT.

This clonotype was detected ten times or more. This chain uses TRBV12-3 or TRBV12-4 with TRBJ2-2; TRBD2 matches at 8 bases. Germline trimming cut 7 bases from V and 5 bases from J; bases unmatched to any gene: 6. The CDR3 sequence is 14 residues long. CDR3 bases: TGTGCCAGCACGGAGCGGGAGCGGACCGGGGAGCTGTTTTTT. It yields the protein CASTERERTGELFF.

The chain joins TRBV25-1 to TRBJ1-2; D unresolved. V lost 4 bases, J lost 8 bases, and 14 bases lay in between. Germline lookup yields CDR1 MGHDK and CDR2 SYGVNS. The CDR3 is 13 amino acids. CDR3 bases: TGTGCCAGCAGTGGGCAGAACAACGGGGGCTACACCTTC. It is translated as CASSGQNNGGYTF.

At least ten counts were recorded for this clonotype. The V and J genes are TRBV20-1 and TRBJ2-3, with TRBD2 matching over 12 bases. V shed 5 bases, J shed 2 bases, and the junction held 5 bases outside the gene matches. CDR3 length: 15 amino acids. CDR1 and CDR2 (germline): DFQATT, SNEGSKA (reference sequence). In DNA form, the CDR3 reads TGCAGTGCTCCAAGGACTAGCGGGGTCACAGATACGCAGTATTTT. Its translation is CSAPRTSGVTDTQYF.